The present entry profiles one TCR beta chain with its context. Its cognate antigen is unknown. V gave up 7 bases and J gave up 0 bases, with 15 bases separating them. The CDR3 runs to 15 residues. CDR1 and CDR2 (germline): LNHDA, SQIVND (reference sequence). The data belong to a study of T cell responses to AZD1222 COVID-19 vaccine. Overall study results and limits: Baseline antibody screening turned up just a handful of seropositive AZD1222 recipients.

Sequencing was performed with immunoSEQ multiplex PCR; in TCRdb, only in-frame clones are kept and a portion is missing. The sample holds about 39,000 clones, 88% seen once. The J gene is TRBJ1-2, the V gene TRBV19, with no clear D. The origin of this receptor is an adult who received the MenACWY meningococcal vaccine as a control. Material: peripheral blood, obtained 28 days after the second dose of the MenACWY control vaccine. The CDR3 sequence: CASMTGIAPNYGYTF. CDR3 nucleotides: TGTGCCAGTATGACCGGTATAGCCCCTAACTATGGCTACACCTTC.